Listed here are 3 T cell receptor beta chains from one sample, sequenced in a study of human T cells and chemical hapten exposure. Time point noted: patch test 2, 6 weeks after DPC sensitization. Treatment specified: therapeutic diphenylcyclopropenone sensitization with weekly scalp DPC. Before extraction, the whole blood was not fractionated, and total RNA was taken from it. One entry per CDR3 protein results from TCRdb running MiXCR on the RACE reads. Among tens of thousands of distinct CDR3 sequences listed, approximately 9.5% were seen once. The input for sequencing was whole blood, taken in connection with sensitization to the hapten diphenylcyclopropenone (DPC). The receptors stem from a woman aged 25 to 39 with alopecia areata. Some clones in this sample may be carry-over from other donors' samples.

The sample holds many counts of this clonotype. This chain links TRBV7-2 with TRBJ2-3; D call uncertain. Germline assignment: CDR1 SGHTA and CDR2 FQGNSA. The CDR3 spans 11 residues. V was cut by 2 bases and J by 8 bases, with 5 bases left in between. CDR3 in amino acids: CASSLRVTQYF. CDR3 nucleotides: TGTGCCAGCAGCTTAAGGGTTACGCAGTATTTT.

About this clonotype itself: A much more abundant neighbour one base away suggests this may be a read error. This chain connects TRBV12-3 or TRBV12-4 to TRBJ1-6; a possible D gene is TRBD1 (5 bases). With 2 bases removed from V and 18 bases from J, the gap between germline ends came to 14 bases. The CDR3 runs to 12 residues. The CDR3: CASSLPRGWHHF. Written as DNA, the CDR3 is TGTGCCAGCAGTTTACCCCGGGGGTGGCACCACTTT.

Many counts were recorded for this clonotype. The rearrangement uses TRBV7-2 and TRBJ2-6, with D tentatively TRBD1 (5 bases). Germline loops: CDR1 SGHTA, CDR2 FQGNSA. V was shortened by 3 bases and J by 0 bases, with 9 bases between the two germline ends. The CDR3 is made up of 16 amino acids. The CDR3 sequence: CASSLRQHSGANVLTF. DNA of the CDR3: TGTGCCAGCAGCTTGAGACAGCACTCTGGGGCCAACGTCCTGACTTTC.